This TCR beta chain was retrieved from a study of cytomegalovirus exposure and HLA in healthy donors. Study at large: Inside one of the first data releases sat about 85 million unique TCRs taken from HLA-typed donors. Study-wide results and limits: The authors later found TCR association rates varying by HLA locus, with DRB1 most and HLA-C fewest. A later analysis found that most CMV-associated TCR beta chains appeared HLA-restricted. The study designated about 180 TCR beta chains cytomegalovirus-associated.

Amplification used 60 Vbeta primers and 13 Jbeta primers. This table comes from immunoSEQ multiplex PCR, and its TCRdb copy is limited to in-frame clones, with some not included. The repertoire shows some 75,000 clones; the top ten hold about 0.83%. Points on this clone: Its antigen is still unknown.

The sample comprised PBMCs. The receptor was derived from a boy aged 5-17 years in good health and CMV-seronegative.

The CDR3 region has the DNA TGTGCCAGTGGGGAGGGGGAGCACGGGGAGCTGTTTTTT. Translation gives CASGEGEHGELFF. The genes are TRBV19 and TRBJ2-2; D is perhaps TRBD2 (7 bases). The V end was cut by 8 bases, the J end by 7 bases, with 14 bases between. Germline CDR1 reads LNHDA; CDR2 reads SQIVND (reference sequence). CDR3 length: 13 amino acids.